These 28 T cell receptor beta chains share one sample of origin, sequenced in a study of T cell changes during pregnancy in multiple sclerosis. Clones were sequenced by immunoSEQ multiplex PCR, and TCRdb holds only the in-frame ones, with some missing. The sample records 100,000 or so clones, 94% being singletons. Here the sequenced sample was peripheral blood, taken in the third trimester of pregnancy. These receptors were collected from a female donor with multiple sclerosis, enrolled in a pregnancy study.

This chain links TRBV28 with TRBJ2-5; TRBD2 aligns across 12 bases. CDR3 size: 15 residues. Germline CDR1 is MDHEN and CDR2 is SYDVKM. V trimming: 8 bases; J trimming: 5 bases; junction bases outside the gene matches: 9. In DNA form, the CDR3 reads TGTGCCAGCCAGCCCGGACTAGCGGGACGGGAGACCCAGTACTTC. Translating it yields CASQPGLAGRETQYF.

The chain combines TRBV27 with TRBJ1-5, with a weak D call TRBD1 (5 bases). V was cut by 2 bases and J by 1 base, with 9 bases left in between. The V gene's germline CDR1 is MNHEY and CDR2 SMNVEV (reference sequence). The CDR3 covers 15 residues. CDR3: CASSLMGGSNQPQHF. CDR3 nucleotide sequence: TGTGCCAGCAGTTTAATGGGGGGGAGCAATCAGCCCCAGCATTTT.

The chain combines TRBV4-3 with TRBJ2-5; 12 bases agree with TRBD2. CDR3 length: 17 residues. Germline CDR1 and CDR2: LGHNA and YSLEER. Trimming at V came to 3 bases and at J to 4 bases, leaving 9 bases not matched to a gene. For the CDR3, the DNA is TGCGCCAGCAGCCACCGAGGACCGGGACTAGCGGGAGAGACCCAGTACTTC. Translating gives CASSHRGPGLAGETQYF.

This chain links TRBV10-3 with TRBJ1-2; D call uncertain. The CDR3 spans 13 residues. The V end was cut by 8 bases, the J end by 4 bases, with 14 bases between. Germline lookup yields CDR1 ENHRY and CDR2 SYGVKD. The CDR3 region is CAIPAGGGYGYTF. In DNA form, the CDR3 reads TGTGCCATCCCAGCGGGCGGTGGCTATGGCTACACCTTC.

The chain recombines TRBV2 with TRBJ2-7, with a weak D call TRBD2 (7 bases). The V gene lost 8 bases and the J gene lost 7 bases, with 18 bases spanning the gap. The CDR3 loop spans 13 amino acids. Germline loops: CDR1 SNHLY, CDR2 FYNNEI. The CDR3 DNA sequence: TGTGCCAGCGGGGGGAGGGGGAACTTTGAGCAGTACTTC. Its translation: CASGGRGNFEQYF.

The chain has TRBV15 and TRBJ2-7; 7 bases map to TRBD2. The CDR3 consists of 15 residues. V was pared by 4 bases and J by 3 bases, with 9 bases of the junction left unmatched. Germline V gene data show CDR1 as LNHNV and CDR2 as YYDKDF (reference sequence). The CDR3 region is CATSIGMGGNYEQYF. The CDR3 DNA sequence: TGTGCCACCAGCATTGGAATGGGGGGGAACTACGAGCAGTACTTC.

The rearrangement joins TRBV18 to TRBJ2-7; 7 bases fit TRBD1. CDR1 is KGHSH and CDR2 is LQKENI in the germline V gene. The CDR3 is 15 amino acids. Trimming took 6 bases from V and 3 from J; bases not matched to a gene: 11. The CDR3 loop is CASSWQLQGIYEQYF. CDR3 nucleotide sequence: TGTGCCAGCTCTTGGCAGCTACAGGGGATCTACGAGCAGTACTTC.

The genes are TRBV29-1 and TRBJ2-1, with D possibly matching TRBD1 (7 bases). V lost 0 bases and J 2 bases, leaving 23 bases between the germline ends. This CDR3 is 19 amino acids long. CDR1 and CDR2 from the germline V gene are SQVTM and ANQGSEA. The CDR3 DNA sequence: TGCAGCGTTGAAGACCGGGACAGACGAGCGGGCCGAACCTACAATGAGCAGTTCTTC. Residues: CSVEDRDRRAGRTYNEQFF.

The chain is built from TRBV29-1 and TRBJ2-1; tentatively, D is TRBD2 (5 bases). The CDR3 has 10 amino acids. Germline lookup yields CDR1 SQVTM and CDR2 ANQGSEA. Trimming pared 5 bases from V and 10 bases from J, leaving 9 bases between. The CDR3 bases are TGCAGCGTTCTAGCTGGGGAGCAGTTCTTC. This translates into CSVLAGEQFF.

The chain recombines TRBV4-2 with TRBJ1-2, with 8 bases that match TRBD1. V gave up 4 bases and J gave up 2 bases; unmatched junction bases: 6. This CDR3 comprises 15 residues. Germline-derived CDR1 and CDR2 are LGHNA and YNFKEQ. DNA of the CDR3: TGTGCCAGCAGCCCGACGGGACAGGTGAACTATGGCTACACCTTC. As protein: CASSPTGQVNYGYTF.

The chain combines TRBV7-2 with TRBJ1-2; no definite D call. Trimming shortened V by 1 base and J by 5 bases, and 14 bases separated the two germline ends. Germline CDR1 and CDR2: SGHTA and FQGNSA. This CDR3 region has 15 residues. The CDR3 reads CASSLGGQRLYGYTF. DNA of the CDR3: TGTGCCAGCAGCTTAGGTGGTCAGCGACTATATGGCTACACCTTC.

This sequence joins TRBV7-8 and TRBJ2-5; 14 positions agree with TRBD2. The CDR3 is 17 amino acids. Germline lookup yields CDR1 SGHVS and CDR2 FQNEAQ. Germline trimming cut 4 bases from V and 2 bases from J; bases unmatched to any gene: 6. CDR3 nucleotide sequence: TGTGCCAGCAGCTCGGGACTAGCGGGAGTGAGGCAAGAGACCCAGTACTTC. Residues: CASSSGLAGVRQETQYF.

The DNA of the CDR3 is TGTGCCAGCCGAACAGGGGGAGGCTACACCTTC. Translation: CASRTGGGYTF. V usage is TRBV19 and J usage is TRBJ1-2, with TRBD1 matching over 8 bases. The J segment lost 8 bases and the V segment lost 9 bases, leaving 5 bases of the junction unmatched. This CDR3 is 11 amino acids long. Germline CDR1 LNHDA, CDR2 SQIVND (reference sequence).

The V and J genes are TRBV6-1 and TRBJ2-7; TRBD1 matches 8 bases. The ends lost 4 bases at V and 6 bases at J; junction bases unmatched: 11. There are 15 residues in the CDR3. Germline CDR1 is MNHNS and CDR2 is SASEGT. DNA for the CDR3: TGTGCCAGCAGTGCGACAGGGGCCGCCCTCCTCGAGCAGTACTTC. Protein sequence: CASSATGAALLEQYF.

The V and J genes are TRBV2 and TRBJ2-2, with 7 bases lining up with TRBD2. The trim removed 10 bases at V and 4 bases at J, leaving 9 bases unmatched. The CDR3 is 14 amino acids. Germline assignment: CDR1 SNHLY and CDR2 FYNNEI. The CDR3: CAMGGDRPTGELFF. Written as DNA, the CDR3 is TGTGCCATGGGGGGGGACCGACCCACCGGGGAGCTGTTTTTT.

V and J are TRBV5-1 and TRBJ2-2; D is possibly TRBD1 (5 bases). The germline V gene encodes CDR1 SGHRS and CDR2 YFSETQ. Trimming took off 4 bases at V and 4 bases at J, with 8 bases between the two ends. There are 13 residues in the CDR3. CDR3 protein: CASSRRVTGELFF. The CDR3 DNA reads as TGCGCCAGCAGCCGCAGGGTCACCGGGGAGCTGTTTTTT.

To note about this clone: Other DNA sequences in the sample encode the same CDR3. This chain joins TRBV27 and TRBJ1-1; 9 bases are a match to TRBD1. Germline V lookup: CDR1 MNHEY, CDR2 SMNVEV (reference sequence). The CDR3 totals 15 residues. The J segment lost 2 bases and the V segment lost 3 bases, leaving 4 bases of the junction unmatched. The CDR3 DNA reads as TGTGCCAGCAGTTTCGGGGACAGGGTCAACACTGAAGCTTTCTTT. It codes for CASSFGDRVNTEAFF.

CDR3 sequence reads: CASSPGTYSYEQYF. In DNA, the CDR3 is TGTGCCAGCAGCCCGGGGACTTACTCCTACGAGCAGTACTTC. This chain links TRBV7-8 with TRBJ2-7; possibly TRBD2 for D (6 bases). This CDR3 is built from 14 residues. The germline V gene has CDR1 SGHVS and CDR2 FQNEAQ. The V end lost 5 bases, the J end lost 0 bases, and 11 bases lay between the germline ends.

The chain couples TRBV5-1 to TRBJ1-1; the match to TRBD1 covers 7 bases. V lost 6 bases, J lost 1 base, and 9 bases stayed unmatched. There are 15 residues in the CDR3. Germline V gene lookup returns CDR1 SGHRS and CDR2 YFSETQ. CDR3 amino acids: CASTLQGESNTEAFF. The CDR3 nucleotides read TGCGCCAGCACCCTGCAGGGGGAGTCGAACACTGAAGCTTTCTTT.

CDR3 DNA: TGTGCCAGCAGTTTTCCCAGGGGGACGAACACTGAAGCTTTCTTT. Its translation is CASSFPRGTNTEAFF. V is TRBV28 and J is TRBJ1-1; 7 nucleotides agree with TRBD1. Germline V gene sequence: CDR1 MDHEN, CDR2 SYDVKM. The V gene end was trimmed by 3 bases and the J gene end by 1 base; junction bases not matched to a gene: 5. The CDR3 totals 15 residues.

This clone appeared once. The chain joins TRBV30 to TRBJ1-1; TRBD1 matches 9 bases. The germline CDR1 and CDR2 sequences are GTSNPN and SVGIG (reference sequence). CDR3 length: 12 amino acids. V dropped 3 bases and J dropped 8; count of bases not matched to a gene: 4. CDR3 protein: CAWSEDRGEAFF. The CDR3 nucleotides are TGTGCCTGGAGCGAGGACAGGGGAGAAGCTTTCTTT.

As DNA, the CDR3 is TGTGCCAGCAGTTTATCGACGCTAGGACAGGGAGTTGGTGAAAAACTGTTTTTT. It specifies CASSLSTLGQGVGEKLFF. The chain links TRBV27 to TRBJ1-4, with TRBD1 matching 8 bases. Germline V gives CDR1 MNHEY, CDR2 SMNVEV (reference sequence). After removal of 0 bases from V and 7 bases from J, the junction contained 13 bases not matched to a gene. This CDR3 region has 18 residues.

This clone appeared a single time. The chain carries TRBV7-8 and TRBJ2-1; TRBD2 matches 9 bases. Germline CDR1 and CDR2: SGHVS and FQNEAQ. V dropped 5 bases and J dropped 4; count of bases not matched to a gene: 9. The CDR3 covers 16 residues. The CDR3 spells CASSEQRLAVYNEQFF. Here the CDR3 DNA reads TGTGCCAGCAGCGAACAGAGACTAGCGGTTTACAATGAGCAGTTCTTC.

The chain couples TRBV5-1 to TRBJ1-1; D remains unclear. V was trimmed by 0 bases and J by 1 base, leaving 10 bases between them. The CDR3 runs 15 residues. Per the germline V gene, CDR1 is SGHRS and CDR2 is YFSETQ. The CDR3 protein is CASSLEGPGNTEAFF. CDR3 sequence (DNA): TGCGCCAGCAGCTTGGAAGGCCCAGGGAACACTGAAGCTTTCTTT. The full variable domain, its missing parts supplied by reference TRBV5-1 and TRBJ1-1, is KAGVTQTPRYLIKTRGQQVTLSCSPISGHRSVSWYQQTPGQGLQFLFEYFSETQRNKGNFPGRFSGRQFSNSRSEMNVSTLELGDSALYLCASSLEGPGNTEAFFGQGTRLTVV.

This chain uses TRBV2 with TRBJ2-7, with TRBD1 identical over 9 bases. CDR3 size: 15 residues. V gave up 7 bases and J gave up 6 bases; unmatched junction bases: 13. CDR1 and CDR2 from the germline V gene are SNHLY and FYNNEI. The CDR3 bases are TGTGCCAGCACCCTGCGGGGACAGGGACGACTCGAGCAGTACTTC. This codes for CASTLRGQGRLEQYF.

This sequence joins TRBV5-4 and TRBJ1-1, with D perhaps matching TRBD1 (6 bases). Trimming cost V 4 bases and J 4 bases, with 14 bases left between them. Germline V gives CDR1 SGHNT, CDR2 YYREEE (reference sequence). The CDR3 is made up of 14 amino acids. The CDR3 DNA follows: TGTGCCAGCAGCCCACAGGGATCGAGCACTGAAGCTTTCTTT. Protein: CASSPQGSSTEAFF.

The genes are TRBV7-2 and TRBJ2-1, with unresolved D. The V gene lost 6 bases and the J gene lost 7 bases, with 16 bases spanning the gap. CDR3 length: 14 amino acids. Germline CDR1 reads SGHTA; CDR2 reads FQGNSA. CDR3 loop: CASSPGRFRNEQFF. CDR3 DNA sequence: TGTGCCAGCAGTCCGGGTCGTTTTCGGAATGAGCAGTTCTTC.

The chain is built from TRBV18 and TRBJ2-3, with 8 nucleotides matching TRBD2. The germline V gene has CDR1 KGHSH and CDR2 LQKENI. This CDR3 is 21 amino acids long. After removal of 2 bases from V and 3 bases from J, the junction contained 22 bases not matched to a gene. The CDR3 DNA follows: TGTGCCAGCTCACCATTCTCTTCCGGGGGGGCCAGGCAATTTTTTACAGATACGCAGTATTTT. Its translation: CASSPFSSGGARQFFTDTQYF.